Below, 11 T cell receptor beta chains from the same sample are listed, as sequenced in a study of blood T cell repertoires in COVID-19. Data came from immunoSEQ multiplex PCR; TCRdb stores just in-frame clones and leaves some out. The sample lists hundreds of thousands of clones; more than 65% were seen once. Sequenced sample: peripheral blood. These receptor sequences come from an elderly woman with acute or convalescent COVID-19.

The CDR3 bases are TGTGCCAGCAGTTTAGGGACTAGCCCAGAGCAGTTCTTC. This translates into CASSLGTSPEQFF. The J gene is TRBJ2-1, the V gene TRBV28; 9 bases are shared with TRBD2. The junction had 3 bases not matched to a gene; V was cut back by 2 bases and J by 10 bases. The CDR3 has 13 amino acids. Germline-derived CDR1 and CDR2 are MDHEN and SYDVKM.

The chain carries TRBV5-8 and TRBJ2-5, with a weak D call TRBD1 (6 bases). Germline V gene sequence: CDR1 SGHTS, CDR2 YDEGEE. V was shortened by 4 bases and J by 5 bases, with 15 bases between the two germline ends. This CDR3 region has 14 residues. The CDR3 DNA reads as TGTGCCAGCAGCCCCGGACAGAGGGGGGAGACCCAGTACTTC. Protein: CASSPGQRGETQYF.

The chain is built from TRBV7-7 and TRBJ2-5, with TRBD2 matching over 8 bases. The CDR3 sequence is 14 residues long. Germline V gene sequence: CDR1 SSHAT, CDR2 FNYEAQ (reference sequence). Trimming cost V 3 bases and J 5 bases; bases outside gene matches: 5. The CDR3 sequence: CASSFRGGQETQYF. The CDR3 DNA reads TGTGCCAGCAGCTTTCGGGGGGGCCAGGAGACCCAGTACTTC.

The rearrangement links TRBV5-1 to TRBJ2-2; 9 bases agree with TRBD2. The V gene's germline CDR1 is SGHRS and CDR2 YFSETQ. The trim removed 3 bases at V and 5 bases at J, leaving 11 bases unmatched. This CDR3 has 17 amino acids. CDR3 DNA sequence: TGCGCCAGCAGCTGGACTGCGGGGGGGCGAATGACCGGGGAGCTGTTTTTT. Its protein product is CASSWTAGGRMTGELFF.

The rearrangement links TRBV7-6 to TRBJ2-3, with a possible D match to TRBD1 (5 bases). Germline V gene sequence: CDR1 SGHVS, CDR2 FNYEAQ. The ends were cut back, 5 bases at V and 4 bases at J, with 10 bases in the middle. The CDR3 is made up of 13 amino acids. CDR3 region: CASSASRADTQYF. The CDR3 coding sequence is TGTGCCAGCAGCGCCTCCAGGGCAGATACGCAGTATTTT.

The table lists this clone with a count of one. The chain uses TRBV5-4 and TRBJ1-2; TRBD1 aligns across 7 bases. Trimming removed 5 bases from V and 2 bases from J; junction bases left unmatched: 6. The CDR3 loop spans 14 amino acids. Per the germline V gene, CDR1 is SGHNT and CDR2 is YYREEE (reference sequence). The CDR3 DNA is TGTGCCAGCAGAACCCGACAGGGAAACTATGGCTACACCTTC. Protein product: CASRTRQGNYGYTF.

V is TRBV5-5 and J is TRBJ1-1; 11 bases line up with TRBD1. The V gene's germline CDR1 is SGHKS and CDR2 YYEKEE (reference sequence). This CDR3 has 14 residues. Germline trimming cut 3 bases from V and 5 bases from J; bases unmatched to any gene: 3. The CDR3 DNA is TGTGCCAGCAGCTGGGGACAGGGGGGGACTGAAGCTTTCTTT. Its translation: CASSWGQGGTEAFF.

This chain uses TRBV12-3 or TRBV12-4 with TRBJ2-1; no firm D call. Trimming stripped 6 bases from V and 5 bases from J, with 11 bases between. CDR3 length: 13 residues. The CDR3 spells CASRPGSNNEQFF. The CDR3 DNA sequence: TGTGCCAGCAGACCCGGGTCAAACAATGAGCAGTTCTTC.

The CDR3 loop reads CATSDPRGAYNEQFF. CDR3 DNA sequence: TGTGCCACCAGTGATCCCCGCGGGGCGTACAATGAGCAGTTCTTC. V and J are TRBV24-1 and TRBJ2-1; TRBD2 might be the D (6 bases). CDR1 is KGHDR, CDR2 SFDVKD, per germline. CDR3 size: 15 residues. The germline V and J ends were trimmed by 3 bases and 4 bases, with 12 bases remaining between them.

This chain connects TRBV13 to TRBJ2-7, with D possibly TRBD1 on 5 matching bases. The CDR3 totals 14 residues. Deletions cut 2 bases from V and 2 bases from J, with 10 bases between. The germline V gene has CDR1 PRHDT and CDR2 FYEKMQ (reference sequence). CDR3 protein: CASSLNRQAYEQYF. The CDR3 region has the DNA TGTGCCAGCAGCTTAAACAGGCAAGCCTACGAGCAGTACTTC.

The gene calls are TRBV5-1 and TRBJ1-2; D remains ambiguous. This CDR3 is 13 amino acids long. V lost 0 bases to trimming and J lost 2 bases, with 5 bases between them. Germline CDR1 SGHRS, CDR2 YFSETQ. The CDR3 here is CASSLAENYGYTF. In DNA, the CDR3 is TGCGCCAGCAGCTTGGCAGAAAACTATGGCTACACCTTC.